What follows are 18 T cell receptor beta chains derived from one specimen sequenced in a study of T cell changes during pregnancy in multiple sclerosis. TCRdb's table, derived via immunoSEQ multiplex PCR, lists solely in-frame clones and lacks some. Here the sample spans over 35,000 clones, 90% to 95% being singletons. Here the sequenced sample was CD8+ T cells from peripheral blood mononuclear cells, taken in the third trimester of pregnancy. These receptors came from a female donor with multiple sclerosis, enrolled in a pregnancy study.

The V call is TRBV27, the J call TRBJ2-7, with TRBD2 identical over 9 bases. The CDR3 length is 15 residues. CDR1 and CDR2 (germline): MNHEY, SMNVEV (reference sequence). V lost 4 bases, J lost 3 bases, and 7 bases stayed unmatched. The CDR3 nucleotides read TGTGCCAGCAGTTCTCCCGCTAGCGGGATCTACGAGCAGTACTTC. This translates into CASSSPASGIYEQYF.

This clone was seen a few times. This rearrangement joins TRBV30 to TRBJ1-1; 7 bases line up with TRBD1. Germline lookup yields CDR1 GTSNPN and CDR2 SVGIG (reference sequence). Trimming at V came to 1 base and at J to 3 bases, leaving 5 bases not matched to a gene. The CDR3 sequence is 14 residues long. This chain's CDR3 is CAWSGPDRDTEAFF. As DNA, the CDR3 is TGTGCCTGGAGTGGACCCGACAGGGACACTGAAGCTTTCTTT.

V and J are TRBV11-2 and TRBJ1-5; unclear D gene. CDR1 and CDR2 from the germline V gene are SGHAT and FQNNGV. There are 13 residues in the CDR3. V lost 1 base and J lost 4, with 5 bases in between. The CDR3 loop is CASSLAPNQPQHF. In DNA, the CDR3 is TGTGCCAGCAGCTTAGCCCCGAATCAGCCCCAGCATTTT. The full variable domain, in which reference TRBV11-2 and TRBJ1-5 provide the parts outside the CDR3, is EAGVAQSPRYKIIEKRQSVAFWCNPISGHATLYWYQQILGQGPKLLIQFQNNGVVDDSQLPKDRFSAERLKGVDSTLKIQPAKLEDSAVYLCASSLAPNQPQHFGDGTRLSIL.

The J gene is TRBJ2-2, the V gene TRBV27; D remains unclear. Trimming stripped 1 base from V and 6 bases from J, with 6 bases between. The CDR3 extends over 13 amino acids. Germline V lookup: CDR1 MNHEY, CDR2 SMNVEV (reference sequence). CDR3 sequence: CASSLLGAGELFF. The DNA for the CDR3 is TGTGCCAGCAGTTTATTGGGCGCCGGGGAGCTGTTTTTT.

The rearrangement joins TRBV2 to TRBJ2-1; 7 bases line up with TRBD2. CDR3 size: 14 residues. V was pared by 4 bases and J by 5 bases, with 5 bases of the junction left unmatched. CDR1 and CDR2 from the germline V gene are SNHLY and FYNNEI. The CDR3 reads CASSAASGNNEQFF. In DNA form, the CDR3 reads TGTGCCAGCAGTGCGGCTAGCGGAAACAATGAGCAGTTCTTC.

The chain has TRBV6-1 and TRBJ1-4; D perhaps matches TRBD1 (6 bases). The CDR3 runs 14 residues. Germline lookup yields CDR1 MNHNS and CDR2 SASEGT. V shed 4 bases and J shed 3 bases, with 9 bases lying between them. The CDR3 spells CASSAQGSNEKLFF. The CDR3 bases are TGTGCCAGCAGTGCACAGGGCTCTAATGAAAAACTGTTTTTT.

The table lists this clone with a count of one. The chain recombines TRBV27 with TRBJ2-7, with 9 bases fitting TRBD1. The CDR3 contains 14 residues. V lost 10 bases, J lost 1 base, and 8 bases stayed unmatched. CDR1 is MNHEY, CDR2 SMNVEV, per germline (reference sequence). In DNA, the CDR3 is TGTGCCACAAAAGACAGGGGGGGATCCTACGAGCAGTACTTC. As protein: CATKDRGGSYEQYF.

The rearrangement links TRBV6-1 to TRBJ2-7; D ambiguous. CDR3 length equals 15 residues. Germline CDR1 MNHNS, CDR2 SASEGT. The ends were cut back, 4 bases at V and 7 bases at J, with 20 bases in the middle. In DNA form, the CDR3 reads TGTGCCAGCAGTGGAAAGCAATCCCTACTACAAGAGCAGTACTTC. Amino acids: CASSGKQSLLQEQYF.

The chain carries TRBV6-6 and TRBJ1-4; D gene uncertain. Trimming removed 7 bases from V and 8 bases from J, with 14 bases in between. Per the germline V gene, CDR1 is MNHNY and CDR2 is SVGAGI (reference sequence). The length of the CDR3 is 13 residues. Here the CDR3 DNA reads TGTGCCAGCACCAGGAGGATAACCGAAAAACTGTTTTTT. As protein: CASTRRITEKLFF.

The chain links TRBV10-3 to TRBJ2-5; a weak D match, TRBD1 (6 bases). The V and J ends lost 6 bases and 5 bases respectively, with 13 bases between them. CDR3 size: 13 residues. Germline-derived CDR1 and CDR2 are ENHRY and SYGVKD. The CDR3 DNA sequence: TGTGCCATCAGAGCAGGGGCGTGGGAGACCCAGTACTTC. Translation gives CAIRAGAWETQYF.

The chain employs TRBV27 and TRBJ2-1; 10 nucleotides match TRBD2. CDR1 is MNHEY and CDR2 is SMNVEV in the germline V gene (reference sequence). This CDR3 comprises 14 residues. Trimming removed 4 bases from V and 9 bases from J; junction bases left unmatched: 6. CDR3 residues: CASSSSSGRSEQFF. For the CDR3, the DNA is TGTGCCAGCAGTTCGAGTAGCGGGAGGTCTGAGCAGTTCTTC.

This clone has just one count. At one end the junction does not follow the germline gene, possibly because of a read error. V and J are TRBV7-7 and TRBJ2-2, with no clear D. CDR3 length: 16 residues. Germline CDR1 SSHAT, CDR2 FNYEAQ (reference sequence). CDR3: CASSARLDMNTGELFF. In DNA, the CDR3 is TGTGCTAGCAGCGCGAGACTGGATATGAACACCGGGGAGCTGTTTTTT.

CDR3 DNA: TGCGCCAGCAGCCCGTACTACAGGGGGAGGGAGCAGTACTTC. Amino acid sequence: CASSPYYRGREQYF. The chain combines TRBV5-1 with TRBJ2-7; 8 nucleotides align to TRBD1. V lost 4 bases to trimming and J lost 7 bases; unmatched junction nucleotides: 10. The CDR3 has 14 residues. Germline CDR1 SGHRS, CDR2 YFSETQ.

J is TRBJ2-7 and V is TRBV6-1, with D possibly matching TRBD1 (6 bases). Germline values: CDR1 MNHNS, CDR2 SASEGT. Trimming removed 7 bases at V and 6 bases at J, with 10 bases between. CDR3 length equals 11 residues. The CDR3 region is CASKEGVEQYF. The CDR3 DNA sequence: TGTGCCAGCAAAGAGGGGGTCGAGCAGTACTTC.

A single count supports this clone. The V and J genes are TRBV4-1 and TRBJ2-7, with TRBD2 matching over 7 bases. With 4 bases clipped from V and 3 bases from J, the junction kept 9 bases outside the gene matches. CDR1 MGHRA and CDR2 YSYEKL come from the germline V gene. The CDR3 contains 15 residues. Here the CDR3 DNA reads TGCGCCAGCAGCCGCTTCCTAGCGGAGAACTACGAGCAGTACTTC. This codes for CASSRFLAENYEQYF.

The chain recombines TRBV7-9 with TRBJ1-1; 8 bases match TRBD1. CDR1 and CDR2 (germline): SEHNR, FQNEAQ (reference sequence). Trimming at V came to 5 bases and at J to 8 bases, leaving 10 bases not matched to a gene. There are 14 residues in the CDR3. CDR3 loop: CASSLTLDRDEAFF. Written as DNA, the CDR3 is TGTGCCAGCAGCCTAACCCTGGACAGGGACGAAGCTTTCTTT.

The chain couples TRBV21-1 to TRBJ1-2. TRBV21-1 is assigned pseudogene status. This CDR3 is 13 amino acids long. CDR3 DNA sequence: TGTGCCAGCAGCCCACGGGGGACTCGGGGCTACACCTTC. It yields the protein CASSPRGTRGYTF.

The chain links TRBV2 to TRBJ2-1; 8 bases map to TRBD1. V lost 6 bases, J lost 5 bases, and 3 bases stayed unmatched. Germline V gives CDR1 SNHLY, CDR2 FYNNEI. CDR3 size: 13 residues. The CDR3 DNA follows: TGTGCCAGCAGCGGGACAGGACACAATGAGCAGTTCTTC. Translation gives CASSGTGHNEQFF.